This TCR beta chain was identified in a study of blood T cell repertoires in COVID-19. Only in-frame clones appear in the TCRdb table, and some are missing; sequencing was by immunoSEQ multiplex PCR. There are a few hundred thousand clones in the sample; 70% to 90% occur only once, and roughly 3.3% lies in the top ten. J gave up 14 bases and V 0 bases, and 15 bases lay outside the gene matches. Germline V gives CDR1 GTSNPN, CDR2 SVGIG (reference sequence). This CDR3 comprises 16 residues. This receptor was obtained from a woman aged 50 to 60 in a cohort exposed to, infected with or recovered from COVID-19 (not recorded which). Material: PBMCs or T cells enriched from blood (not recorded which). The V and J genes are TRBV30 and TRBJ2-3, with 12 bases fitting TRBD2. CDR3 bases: TGTGCCTGGAGTGTACAGGCTAGCGGGGGGGCCGGCTCCACGTATTTT. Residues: CAWSVQASGGAGSTYF.